Only one count was recorded for the clone carrying this TCR beta chain. These data originate in a study of blood T cell repertoires in COVID-19. Overall study context: From T cells, B-cell-depleted T cells, or PBMCs came the material, which was cDNA or gDNA.

V dropped 4 bases and J dropped 1; count of bases not matched to a gene: 7. The CDR3 spans 17 residues. The V gene's germline CDR1 is SGHRS and CDR2 YFSETQ. Authors' methods: Reference gene primer amplification in the assay estimated nucleated cell counts. The data were produced by immunoSEQ multiplex PCR, yet TCRdb's version contains in-frame clones alone and is incomplete. That table is the source of V, J and clone size, and D and trimming were worked out from the DNA. Here the sample spans about 42,000 clones, about 88% being singletons. The sequence derives from a woman aged 70-85 years in a cohort sampled during active COVID-19. The chain has TRBV5-1 and TRBJ2-6, with TRBD1 matching 8 bases. The sequenced material came from peripheral blood. DNA for the CDR3: TGCGCCAGCAGCAGCAGGGGGCGGTCGTCTGGGGCCAACGTCCTGACTTTC. It codes for CASSSRGRSSGANVLTF. Full variable domain (rest looked up from reference TRBV5-1 and TRBJ2-6): KAGVTQTPRYLIKTRGQQVTLSCSPISGHRSVSWYQQTPGQGLQFLFEYFSETQRNKGNFPGRFSGRQFSNSRSEMNVSTLELGDSALYLCASSSRGRSSGANVLTFGAGSRLTVL.